This TCR beta chain originates from a study of blood T cell repertoires in COVID-19. Across the whole study: The study drew acute and convalescent COVID-19 samples from the United States, Italy and Spain. T cells, B-cell-depleted T cells, or PBMCs provided the cDNA or gDNA that served as material.

CDR1 and CDR2 (germline): SEHNR, FQNEAQ (reference sequence). This CDR3 region has 12 residues. Trimming cost V 1 base and J 6 bases; bases outside gene matches: 0. In the original analysis: Estimation of nucleated cell counts relied on the amplification of reference gene primers. TCRdb keeps only in-frame clones here, not all; method: immunoSEQ multiplex PCR. For V, J and clone size, that table is used; D and trimming come from the DNA. Here the sample spans 140,000 to 150,000 clones, around 84% being singletons. The sequence was collected from a human donor in a cohort sampled during active COVID-19. The chain couples TRBV7-9 to TRBJ2-7; 7 nucleotides align to TRBD2. Sequences were obtained from peripheral blood. CDR3 sequence (DNA): TGTGCCAGCAGCTTAGGGACTAGCGAGCAGTACGTC. This sequence encodes CASSLGTSEQYV.